This T cell receptor beta chain emerged from a study of OX40 agonist ivuxolimab in advanced cancers. At the level of the study: In three patients, partial responses were observed, one with hepatocellular carcinoma and two with cutaneous melanoma. Study-level points and caveats: Among T cells, CD8+ cells averaged more expanded clones than CD4+ cells.

The sample holds one count of this clone. What it recognizes is unknown. The CDR3 loop spans 12 amino acids. V trimming: 4 bases; J trimming: 11 bases; junction bases outside the gene matches: 7. Looked up from germline, CDR1 is MGHRA and CDR2 is YSYEKL. Method: immunoSEQ multiplex PCR; TCRdb's copy keeps in-frame clones and lacks some. The sample records over 15,000 clones, approximately 80% being singletons. The clonotype comes from an adult with an advanced solid tumor such as melanoma, head and neck, liver or kidney cancer. The source material was CD4+ or CD8+ T cells sorted from blood, sampled in a trial of the OX40 agonist ivuxolimab. The J gene is TRBJ1-1, the V gene TRBV4-1; 7 positions match TRBD1. In DNA form, the CDR3 reads TGCGCCAGCAGCCCCCTCACAGGGGAGGCTTTCTTT. This sequence encodes CASSPLTGEAFF.